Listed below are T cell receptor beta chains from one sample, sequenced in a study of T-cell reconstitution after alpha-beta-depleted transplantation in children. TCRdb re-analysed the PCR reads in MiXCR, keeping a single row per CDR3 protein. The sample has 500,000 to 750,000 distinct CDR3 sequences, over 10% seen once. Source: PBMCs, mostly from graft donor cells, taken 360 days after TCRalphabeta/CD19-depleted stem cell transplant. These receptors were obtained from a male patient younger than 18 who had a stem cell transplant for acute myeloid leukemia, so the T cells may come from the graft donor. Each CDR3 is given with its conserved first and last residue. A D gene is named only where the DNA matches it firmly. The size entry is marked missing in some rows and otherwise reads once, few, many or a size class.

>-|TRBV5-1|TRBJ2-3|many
CASSLEAGGLTDTQYF
TGCGCCAGCAGCTTGGAGGCAGGGGGGCTCACAGATACGCAGTATTTT
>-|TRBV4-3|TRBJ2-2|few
CASSQRVGPTAGELFF
TGCGCCAGCAGCCAGCGCGTCGGACCGACCGCCGGGGAGCTGTTTTTT
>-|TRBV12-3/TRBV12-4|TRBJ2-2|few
CASNRHPNTGELFF
TGTGCCAGCAACCGACACCCGAACACCGGGGAGCTGTTTTTT
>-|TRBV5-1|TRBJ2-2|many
CASSLGGTNTGELFF
TGCGCCAGCAGCTTAGGAGGGACGAACACCGGGGAGCTGTTTTTT
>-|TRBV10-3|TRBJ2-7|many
CAISSLSYEQYF
TGTGCCATCAGTTCATTATCCTACGAGCAGTACTTC
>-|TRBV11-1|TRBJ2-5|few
CASSLYDRPQETQYF
TGTGCCAGCAGCTTATATGACAGGCCCCAAGAGACCCAGTACTTC
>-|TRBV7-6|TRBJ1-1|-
CASSHKAVGPQAFF
TGTGCCAGCAGCCACAAGGCGGTTGGGCCACAAGCTTTCTTT
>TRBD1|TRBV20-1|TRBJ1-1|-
CSARFQGAYTEAFF
TGCAGTGCTAGGTTCCAGGGGGCCTACACTGAAGCTTTCTTT
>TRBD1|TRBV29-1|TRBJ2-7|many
CSAWTGLHEQYF
TGCAGCGCCTGGACAGGGTTGCACGAGCAGTACTTC
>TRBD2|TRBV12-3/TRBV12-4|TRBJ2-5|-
CASWGEGRETQYF
TGTGCCAGCTGGGGGGAGGGCCGGGAGACCCAGTACTTC
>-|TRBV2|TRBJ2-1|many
CASSASGANEQFF
TGTGCCAGCAGTGCCTCGGGAGCAAATGAGCAGTTCTTC
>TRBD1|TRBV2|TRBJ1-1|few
CASSERQGSTEAFF
TGTGCCAGCAGTGAAAGACAGGGGTCCACTGAAGCTTTCTTT
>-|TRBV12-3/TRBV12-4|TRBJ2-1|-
CASSLVLHNEQFF
TGTGCCAGCAGTTTGGTGCTCCACAATGAGCAGTTCTTC
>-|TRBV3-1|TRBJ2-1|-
CASSQPNHGTLRNNEQFF
TGTGCCAGCAGCCAACCTAACCACGGGACTCTCAGAAACAATGAGCAGTTCTTC
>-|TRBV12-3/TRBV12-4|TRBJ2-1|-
CASSLGPRGRPYNEQFF
TGTGCCAGCAGTTTAGGCCCTAGAGGGAGGCCCTACAATGAGCAGTTCTTC
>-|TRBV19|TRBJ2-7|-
CASSIPRGSGAYEQYF
TGTGCCAGTAGTATCCCCAGGGGTAGCGGAGCCTACGAGCAGTACTTC
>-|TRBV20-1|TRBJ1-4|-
CSASIGGGNEKLFF
TGCAGTGCTAGTATCGGGGGTGGTAATGAAAAACTGTTTTTT
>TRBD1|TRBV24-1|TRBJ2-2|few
CATSDLQQGKGGELFF
TGTGCCACCAGTGATTTGCAACAGGGGAAGGGCGGGGAGCTGTTTTTT
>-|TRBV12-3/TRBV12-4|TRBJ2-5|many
CASSPQGTQYF
TGTGCCAGCAGTCCTCAAGGGACCCAGTACTTC
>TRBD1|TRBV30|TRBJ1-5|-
CAWSRLTGARNQPQHF
TGTGCCTGGAGTCGCCTGACAGGGGCACGCAATCAGCCCCAGCATTTT
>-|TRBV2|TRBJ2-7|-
CASSEEPRSDEQYF
TGTGCCAGCAGTGAAGAGCCTAGGTCGGACGAGCAGTACTTC
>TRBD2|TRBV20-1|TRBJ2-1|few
CSATSGTTTYNEQFF
TGCAGTGCTACCTCCGGGACTACTACTTACAATGAGCAGTTCTTC
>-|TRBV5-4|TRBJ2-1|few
CASSKRGGASRNEQFF
TGTGCCAGCAGCAAACGTGGGGGGGCTAGCCGCAATGAGCAGTTCTTC
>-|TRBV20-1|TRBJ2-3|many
CSAISSGASTDTQYF
TGCAGTGCCATCTCGAGTGGAGCTAGCACAGATACGCAGTATTTT